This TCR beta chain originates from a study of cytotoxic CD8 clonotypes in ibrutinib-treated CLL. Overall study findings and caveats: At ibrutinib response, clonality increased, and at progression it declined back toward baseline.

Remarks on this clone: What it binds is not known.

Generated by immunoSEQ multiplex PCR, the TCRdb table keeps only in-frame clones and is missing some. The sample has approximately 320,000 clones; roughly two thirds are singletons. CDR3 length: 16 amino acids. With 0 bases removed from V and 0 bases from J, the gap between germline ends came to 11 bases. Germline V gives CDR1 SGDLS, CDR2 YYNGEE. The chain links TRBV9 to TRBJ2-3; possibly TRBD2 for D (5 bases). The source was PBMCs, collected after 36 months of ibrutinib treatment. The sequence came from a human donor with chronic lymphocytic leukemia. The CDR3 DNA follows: TGTGCCAGCAGCGTAGCTCGGGGATCTAGCACAGATACGCAGTATTTT. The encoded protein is CASSVARGSSTDTQYF.